Described below is a single TCR beta chain sequence and its context. Its antigen remains unidentified. Germline V gene data show CDR1 as LNHDA and CDR2 as SQIVND (reference sequence). The CDR3 loop spans 16 amino acids. Deletions cut 3 bases from V and 7 bases from J, with 16 bases between. The data stem from a study of beta chain features in type 1 diabetes. Broader study findings: There was a moderate but significant shortening of TCRB CDR3s in all four CD4+ subsets of Type 1 diabetes patients.

The entirety of the isolated RNA underwent reverse transcription, so expressed TCRB transcripts were sequenced. Method: immunoSEQ multiplex PCR; TCRdb's copy keeps in-frame clones and lacks some. The sample lists hundreds of thousands of clones, under 15% occurring once. This sequence joins TRBV19 and TRBJ1-6; D unclear. Sequenced input: naive CD4+ T cells from blood. This clonotype originated in a man aged 18 to 29 with type 1 diabetes. The CDR3 region is CASSIPLQTPNSPLHF. DNA of the CDR3: TGTGCCAGTAGTATCCCTTTGCAGACGCCGAATTCACCCCTCCACTTT.